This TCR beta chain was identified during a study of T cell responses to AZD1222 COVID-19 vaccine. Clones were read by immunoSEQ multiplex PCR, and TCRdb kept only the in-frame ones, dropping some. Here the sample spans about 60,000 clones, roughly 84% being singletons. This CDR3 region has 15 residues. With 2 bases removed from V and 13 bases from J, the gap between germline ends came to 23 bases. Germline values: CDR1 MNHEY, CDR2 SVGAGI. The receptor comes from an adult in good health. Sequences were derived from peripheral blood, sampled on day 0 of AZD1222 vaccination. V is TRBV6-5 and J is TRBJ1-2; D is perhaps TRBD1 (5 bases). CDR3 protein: CASSYSGRVGDYGTF. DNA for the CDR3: TGTGCCAGCAGTTACAGCGGCAGGGTGGGTGATTACGGCACCTTC.